The source of this TCR beta chain is a study of CD8 T cells in ankylosing spondylitis. Whole-study findings and limits: CD8+ by phenotype, disease-linked clones were relatively rare in peripheral blood. About 8 highly homologous variants made up a TCR beta motif, and this motif appeared characteristic of ankylosing spondylitis blood.

This clonotype was observed many times. As yet, its antigen is unknown. Deletions cut 0 bases from V and 4 bases from J, with 12 bases between. Germline V lookup: CDR1 LGHNA, CDR2 YNFKEQ. This CDR3 spans 15 amino acids. TCRdb called the 5' RACE reads again in MiXCR, with one record for every CDR3 protein. The sample carries 200,000 to 250,000 distinct CDR3 sequences, about 10% recorded once. This chain joins TRBV4-2 and TRBJ2-5; possible D gene TRBD2, 5 bases. The receptor's source is a male donor with ankylosing spondylitis or in good health (not recorded which). Sequencing used blood, either unsorted or a sorted T cell fraction (not recorded which). In nucleotides, the CDR3 is TGTGCCAGCAGCCAAGATGCTGGGAGCGCAGAGACCCAGTACTTC. Amino acids: CASSQDAGSAETQYF.